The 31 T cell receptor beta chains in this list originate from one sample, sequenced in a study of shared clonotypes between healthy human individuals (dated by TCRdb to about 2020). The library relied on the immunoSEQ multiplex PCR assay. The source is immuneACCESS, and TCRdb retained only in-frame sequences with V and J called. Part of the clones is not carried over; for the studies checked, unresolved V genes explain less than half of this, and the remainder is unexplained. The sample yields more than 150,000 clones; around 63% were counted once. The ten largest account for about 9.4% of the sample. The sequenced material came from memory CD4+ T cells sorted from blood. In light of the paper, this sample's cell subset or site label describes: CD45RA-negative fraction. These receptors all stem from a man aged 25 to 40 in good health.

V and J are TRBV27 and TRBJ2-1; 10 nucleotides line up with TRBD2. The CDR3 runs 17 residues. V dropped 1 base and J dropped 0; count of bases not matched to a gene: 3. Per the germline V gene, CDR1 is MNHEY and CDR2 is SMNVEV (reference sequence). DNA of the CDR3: TGTGCCAGCAGTTTATTTGCTAGCGGGAGCTCCTACAATGAGCAGTTCTTC. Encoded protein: CASSLFASGSSYNEQFF.

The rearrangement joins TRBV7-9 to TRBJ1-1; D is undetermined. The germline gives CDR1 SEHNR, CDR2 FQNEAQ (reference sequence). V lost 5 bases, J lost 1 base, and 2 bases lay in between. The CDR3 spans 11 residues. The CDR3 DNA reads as TGTGCCAGCAGCAAGAACACTGAAGCTTTCTTT. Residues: CASSKNTEAFF.

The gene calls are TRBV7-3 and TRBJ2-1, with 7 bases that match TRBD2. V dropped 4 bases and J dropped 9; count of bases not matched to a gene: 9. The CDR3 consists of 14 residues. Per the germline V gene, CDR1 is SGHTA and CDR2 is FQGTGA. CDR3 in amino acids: CASSSGAGVPEQFF. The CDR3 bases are TGTGCCAGCAGCTCAGGTGCGGGGGTCCCTGAGCAGTTCTTC.

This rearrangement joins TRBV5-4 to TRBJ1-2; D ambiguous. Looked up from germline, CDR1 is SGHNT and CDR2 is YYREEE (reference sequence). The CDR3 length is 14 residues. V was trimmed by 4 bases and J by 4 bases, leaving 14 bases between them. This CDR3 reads CASSPERRSYGYTF. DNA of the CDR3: TGTGCCAGCAGCCCGGAGCGACGCTCCTATGGCTACACCTTC.

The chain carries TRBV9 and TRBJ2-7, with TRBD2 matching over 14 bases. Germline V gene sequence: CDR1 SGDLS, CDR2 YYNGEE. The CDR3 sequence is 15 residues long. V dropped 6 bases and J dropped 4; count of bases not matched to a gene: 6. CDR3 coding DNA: TGTGCCAGCACCCAGGGGACTAGCGGGAGTTACGAGCAGTACTTC. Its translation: CASTQGTSGSYEQYF.

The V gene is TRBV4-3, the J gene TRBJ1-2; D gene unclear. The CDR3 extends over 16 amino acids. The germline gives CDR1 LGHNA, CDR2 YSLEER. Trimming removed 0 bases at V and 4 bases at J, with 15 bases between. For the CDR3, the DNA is TGCGCCAGCAGCCAAGAGGCTGGGTTTCCCTCCTATGGCTACACCTTC. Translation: CASSQEAGFPSYGYTF.

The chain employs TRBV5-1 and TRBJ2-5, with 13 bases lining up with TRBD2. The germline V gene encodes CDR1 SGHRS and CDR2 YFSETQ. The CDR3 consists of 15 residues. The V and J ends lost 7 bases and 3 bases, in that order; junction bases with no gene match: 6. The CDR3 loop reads CASYGLAGVEETQYF. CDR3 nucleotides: TGCGCCAGCTACGGACTAGCGGGAGTTGAAGAGACCCAGTACTTC.

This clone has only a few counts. The CDR3 DNA sequence: TGTGCCAGCAGTTTGCACAGGGTAGGAGGTGAAAAACTGTTTTTT. It encodes CASSLHRVGGEKLFF. The rearrangement uses TRBV28 and TRBJ1-4; D is perhaps TRBD1 (6 bases). This CDR3 is 15 amino acids long. CDR1 and CDR2 (germline): MDHEN, SYDVKM. V was cut by 3 bases and J by 7 bases, with 15 bases left in between.

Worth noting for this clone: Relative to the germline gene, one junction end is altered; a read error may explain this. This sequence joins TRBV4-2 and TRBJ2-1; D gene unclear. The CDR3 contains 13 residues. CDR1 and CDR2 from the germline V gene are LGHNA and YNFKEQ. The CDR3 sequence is CASSQEVGYSSVF. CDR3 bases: TGTGCCAGCAGCCAAGAGGTAGGCTACTCCAGCGTCTTC.

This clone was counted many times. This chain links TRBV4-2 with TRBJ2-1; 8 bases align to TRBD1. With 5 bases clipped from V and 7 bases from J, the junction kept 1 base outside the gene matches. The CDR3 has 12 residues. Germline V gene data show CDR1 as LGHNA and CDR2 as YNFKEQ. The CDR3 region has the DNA TGTGCCAGCAGCTGGGACAGGAATGAGCAGTTCTTC. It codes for CASSWDRNEQFF.

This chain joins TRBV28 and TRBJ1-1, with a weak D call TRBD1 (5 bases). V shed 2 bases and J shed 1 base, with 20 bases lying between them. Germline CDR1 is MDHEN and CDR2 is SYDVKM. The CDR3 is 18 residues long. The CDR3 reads CASSLPLFTGLTNTEAFF. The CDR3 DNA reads TGTGCCAGCAGTTTACCCCTGTTTACGGGACTGACGAACACTGAAGCTTTCTTT.

CDR3 in DNA: TGTGCCAGCAGCTTGGTGTCGGGAACTAGTCGACCATTTGAGCAGTACTTC. Translated: CASSLVSGTSRPFEQYF. The rearrangement uses TRBV5-5 and TRBJ2-7; perhaps TRBD2 as D (5 bases). V shed 0 bases and J shed 7 bases, with 23 bases lying between them. The CDR3 has 17 residues. CDR1 is SGHKS and CDR2 is YYEKEE in the germline V gene (reference sequence). The full variable domain, in which reference TRBV5-5 and TRBJ2-7 provide the parts outside the CDR3, is DAGVTQSPTHLIKTRGQQVTLRCSPISGHKSVSWYQQVLGQGPQFIFQYYEKEERGRGNFPDRFSARQFPNYSSELNVNALLLGDSALYLCASSLVSGTSRPFEQYFGPGTRLTVT.

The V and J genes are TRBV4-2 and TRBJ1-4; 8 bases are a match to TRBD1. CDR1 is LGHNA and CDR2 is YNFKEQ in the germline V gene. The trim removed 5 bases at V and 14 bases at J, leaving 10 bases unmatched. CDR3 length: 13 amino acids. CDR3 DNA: TGTGCCAGCAGCACCGCGACAGGGGCTGGGCTGTTTTTT. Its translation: CASSTATGAGLFF.

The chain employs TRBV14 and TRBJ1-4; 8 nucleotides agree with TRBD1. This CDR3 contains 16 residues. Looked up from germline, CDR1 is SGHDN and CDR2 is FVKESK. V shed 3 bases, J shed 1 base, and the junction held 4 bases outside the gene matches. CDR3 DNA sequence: TGTGCCAGCAGCCACAGTACAGGGGGAACTAATGAAAAACTGTTTTTT. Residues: CASSHSTGGTNEKLFF.

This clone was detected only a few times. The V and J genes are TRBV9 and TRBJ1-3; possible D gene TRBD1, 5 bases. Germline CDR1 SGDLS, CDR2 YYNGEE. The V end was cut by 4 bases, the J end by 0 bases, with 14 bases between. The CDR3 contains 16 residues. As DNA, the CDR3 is TGTGCCAGCAGCCTAACGGGACGGAGCTCTGGAAACACCATATATTTT. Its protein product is CASSLTGRSSGNTIYF.

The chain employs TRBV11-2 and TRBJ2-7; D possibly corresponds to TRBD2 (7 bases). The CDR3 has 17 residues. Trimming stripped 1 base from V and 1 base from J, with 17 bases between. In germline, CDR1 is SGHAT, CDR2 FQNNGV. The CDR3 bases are TGTGCCAGCAGCTTAGCGTACCGGGGGGCTCAGTCCTACGAGCAGTACTTC. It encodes CASSLAYRGAQSYEQYF.

CDR3 DNA sequence: TGCGCCAGCAGCTTGGCTCCTGGAACCTACGAGCAGTACTTC. This encodes CASSLAPGTYEQYF. The V and J genes are TRBV5-1 and TRBJ2-7; no definite D call. Germline lookup yields CDR1 SGHRS and CDR2 YFSETQ. The CDR3 spans 14 residues. The V and J ends lost 0 bases and 2 bases respectively, with 9 bases between them.

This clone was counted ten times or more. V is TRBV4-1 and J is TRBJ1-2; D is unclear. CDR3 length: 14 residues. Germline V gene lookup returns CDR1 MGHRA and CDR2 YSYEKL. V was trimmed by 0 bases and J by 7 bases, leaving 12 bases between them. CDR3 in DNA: TGCGCCAGCAGCCAAGATCCGGGTTCGGGTGGCTACACCTTC. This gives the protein CASSQDPGSGGYTF.

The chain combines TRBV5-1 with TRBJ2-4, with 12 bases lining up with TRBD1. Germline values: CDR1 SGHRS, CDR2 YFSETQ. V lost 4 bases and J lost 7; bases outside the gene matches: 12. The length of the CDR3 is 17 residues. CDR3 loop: CASSRESPGQGANIQYF. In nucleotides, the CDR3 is TGCGCCAGCAGCCGTGAATCCCCGGGACAGGGGGCGAACATTCAGTACTTC.

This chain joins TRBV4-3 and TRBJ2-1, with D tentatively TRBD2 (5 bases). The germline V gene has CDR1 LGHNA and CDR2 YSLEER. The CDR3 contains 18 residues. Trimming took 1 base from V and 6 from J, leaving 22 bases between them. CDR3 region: CASSQGPYGQAAGNEQFF. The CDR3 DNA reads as TGCGCCAGCAGCCAAGGACCCTATGGCCAAGCCGCGGGCAATGAGCAGTTCTTC.

CDR3 loop: CASSLPRKWWADADTQYF. CDR3 bases: TGTGCCAGCAGCTTACCGAGGAAGTGGTGGGCAGATGCAGATACGCAGTATTTT. This chain links TRBV7-8 with TRBJ2-3; D unclear. Germline V CDR1 and CDR2: SGHVS, FQNEAQ. This CDR3 has 18 amino acids. V was shortened by 2 bases and J by 4 bases, with 22 bases between the two germline ends. Full variable domain (outside the CDR3, taken from reference TRBV7-8 and TRBJ2-3): GAGVSQSPRYKVAKRGQDVALRCDPISGHVSLFWYQQALGQGPEFLTYFQNEAQLDKSGLPSDRFFAERPEGSVSTLKIQRTQQEDSAVYLCASSLPRKWWADADTQYFGPGTRLTVL.

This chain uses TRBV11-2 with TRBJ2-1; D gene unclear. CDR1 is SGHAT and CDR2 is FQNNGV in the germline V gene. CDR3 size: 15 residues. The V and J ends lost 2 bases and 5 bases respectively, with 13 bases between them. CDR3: CASSLRETVNNEQFF. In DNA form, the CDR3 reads TGTGCCAGCAGCTTAAGGGAAACGGTCAACAATGAGCAGTTCTTC.

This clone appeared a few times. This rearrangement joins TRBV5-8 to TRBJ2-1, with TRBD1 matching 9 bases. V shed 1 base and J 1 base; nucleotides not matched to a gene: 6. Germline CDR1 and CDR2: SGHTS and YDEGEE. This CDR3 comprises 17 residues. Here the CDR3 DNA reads TGTGCCAGCAGCTTGAAGGGACAGGGAAAATCCTACAATGAGCAGTTCTTC. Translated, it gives CASSLKGQGKSYNEQFF.

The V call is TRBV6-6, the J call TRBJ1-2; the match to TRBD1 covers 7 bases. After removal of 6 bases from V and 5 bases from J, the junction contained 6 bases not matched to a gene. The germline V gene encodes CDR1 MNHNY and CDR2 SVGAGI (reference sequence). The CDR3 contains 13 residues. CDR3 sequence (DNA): TGTGCCAGCAGCCAGGGACAGACATATGGCTACACCTTC. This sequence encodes CASSQGQTYGYTF.

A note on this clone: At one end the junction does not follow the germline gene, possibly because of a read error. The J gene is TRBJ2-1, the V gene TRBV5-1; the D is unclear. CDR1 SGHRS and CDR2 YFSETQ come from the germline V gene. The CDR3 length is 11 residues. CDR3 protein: CASSRFYEQFF. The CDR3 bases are TGTGCCAGCAGCCGTTTCTATGAGCAGTTCTTC.

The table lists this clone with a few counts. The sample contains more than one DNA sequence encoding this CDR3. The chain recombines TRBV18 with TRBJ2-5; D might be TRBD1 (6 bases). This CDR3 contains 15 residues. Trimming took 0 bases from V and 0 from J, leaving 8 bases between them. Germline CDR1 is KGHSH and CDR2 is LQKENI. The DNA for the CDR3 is TGTGCCAGCTCACCACCGGGACAACACCAAGAGACCCAGTACTTC. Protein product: CASSPPGQHQETQYF.

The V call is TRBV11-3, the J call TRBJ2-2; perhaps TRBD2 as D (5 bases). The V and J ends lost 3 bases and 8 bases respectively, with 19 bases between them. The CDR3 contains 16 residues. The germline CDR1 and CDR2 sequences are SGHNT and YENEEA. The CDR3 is CASSFSLPPSGGELFF. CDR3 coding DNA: TGTGCCAGCAGCTTTTCCTTACCCCCATCGGGGGGGGAGCTGTTTTTT.

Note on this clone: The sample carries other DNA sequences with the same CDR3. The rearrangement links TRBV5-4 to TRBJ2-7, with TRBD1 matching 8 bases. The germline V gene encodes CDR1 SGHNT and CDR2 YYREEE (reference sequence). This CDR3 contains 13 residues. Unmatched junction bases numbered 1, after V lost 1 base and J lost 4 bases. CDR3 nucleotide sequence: TGTGCCAGCAGCTTGACAGGGGGGTACGAGCAGTACTTC. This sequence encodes CASSLTGGYEQYF.

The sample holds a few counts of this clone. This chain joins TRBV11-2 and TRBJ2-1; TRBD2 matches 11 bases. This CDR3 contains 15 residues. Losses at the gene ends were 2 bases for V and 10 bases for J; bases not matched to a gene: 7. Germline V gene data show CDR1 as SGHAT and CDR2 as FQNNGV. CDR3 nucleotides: TGTGCCAGCAGCTTAACTAGCGGGGGTGGCGGAGAGCAGTTCTTC. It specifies CASSLTSGGGGEQFF.

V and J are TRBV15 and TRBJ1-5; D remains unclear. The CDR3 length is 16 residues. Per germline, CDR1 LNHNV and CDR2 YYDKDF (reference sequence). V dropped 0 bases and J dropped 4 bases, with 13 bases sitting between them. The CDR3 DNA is TGTGCCACCAGCAGAGATAAAGGTTTCGGAAATCAGCCCCAGCATTTT. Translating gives CATSRDKGFGNQPQHF.

CDR3 in DNA: TGTGCCAGCAGTGTGTTAGCGGAGCAGTATTTT. This sequence encodes CASSVLAEQYF. The V call is TRBV2, the J call TRBJ2-3; D possibly corresponds to TRBD2 (6 bases). CDR1 and CDR2 (germline): SNHLY, FYNNEI. CDR3 length: 11 amino acids. Trimming removed 4 bases at V and 11 bases at J, with 10 bases between. Variable domain in full (rest from reference TRBV2 and TRBJ2-3): EPEVTQTPSHQVTQMGQEVILRCVPISNHLYFYWYRQILGQKVEFLVSFYNNEISEKSEIFDDQFSVERPDGSNFTLKIRSTKLEDSAMYFCASSVLAEQYFGPGTRLTVL.